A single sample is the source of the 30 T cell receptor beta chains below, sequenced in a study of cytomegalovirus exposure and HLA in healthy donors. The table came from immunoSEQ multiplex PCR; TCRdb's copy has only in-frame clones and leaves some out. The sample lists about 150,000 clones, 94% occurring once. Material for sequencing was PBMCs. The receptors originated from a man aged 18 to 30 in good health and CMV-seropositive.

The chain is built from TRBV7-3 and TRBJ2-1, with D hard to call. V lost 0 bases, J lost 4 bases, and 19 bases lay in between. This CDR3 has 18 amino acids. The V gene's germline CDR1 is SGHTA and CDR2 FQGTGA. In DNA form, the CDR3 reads TGTGCCAGCAGCTTAACGTCCCTCACACACCAACCTTACAATGAGCAGTTCTTC. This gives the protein CASSLTSLTHQPYNEQFF.

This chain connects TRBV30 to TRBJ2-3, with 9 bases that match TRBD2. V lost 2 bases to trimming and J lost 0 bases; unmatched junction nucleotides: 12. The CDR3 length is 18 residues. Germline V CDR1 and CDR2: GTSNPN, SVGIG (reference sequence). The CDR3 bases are TGTGCCTGGAGTCCAGGGAGGACTAGCGATGCTAGCACAGATACGCAGTATTTT. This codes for CAWSPGRTSDASTDTQYF.

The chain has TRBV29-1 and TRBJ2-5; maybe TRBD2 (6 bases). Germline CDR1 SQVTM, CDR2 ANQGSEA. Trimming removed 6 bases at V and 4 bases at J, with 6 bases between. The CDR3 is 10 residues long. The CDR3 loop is CSVRGETQYF. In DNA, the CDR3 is TGCAGCGTGCGGGGAGAGACCCAGTACTTC. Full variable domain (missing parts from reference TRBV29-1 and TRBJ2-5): SAVISQKPSRDICQRGTSLTIQCQVDSQVTMMFWYRQQPGQSLTLIATANQGSEATYESGFVIDKFPISRPNLTFSTLTVSNMSPEDSSIYLCSVRGETQYFGPGTRLLVL.

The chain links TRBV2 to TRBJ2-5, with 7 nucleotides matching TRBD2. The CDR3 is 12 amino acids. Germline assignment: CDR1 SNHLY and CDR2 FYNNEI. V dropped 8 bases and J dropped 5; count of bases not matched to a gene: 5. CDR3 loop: CASGGDRETQYF. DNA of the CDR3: TGTGCCAGCGGGGGGGATCGGGAGACCCAGTACTTC.

The CDR3 sequence: CASSLASVPGETQYF. In DNA form, the CDR3 reads TGCGCCAGCAGCTTGGCCTCGGTTCCGGGGGAGACCCAGTACTTC. J is TRBJ2-5 and V is TRBV5-1; weak D call: TRBD2 (5 bases). There are 15 residues in the CDR3. The germline V and J ends were trimmed by 0 bases and 5 bases, with 14 bases remaining between them. Per the germline V gene, CDR1 is SGHRS and CDR2 is YFSETQ.

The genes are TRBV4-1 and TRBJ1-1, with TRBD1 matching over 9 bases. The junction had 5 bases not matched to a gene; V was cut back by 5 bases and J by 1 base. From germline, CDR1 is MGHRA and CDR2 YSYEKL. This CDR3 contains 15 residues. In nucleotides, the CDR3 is TGCGCCAGCAGCTCCGGGACAGGGACGAACACTGAAGCTTTCTTT. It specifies CASSSGTGTNTEAFF.

As DNA, the CDR3 is TGTGCCAGCAGGGGCGACAGGGCCGGAAACACCATATATTTT. Translating it yields CASRGDRAGNTIYF. The V call is TRBV2, the J call TRBJ1-3; 7 nucleotides line up with TRBD1. V lost 6 bases, J lost 4 bases, and 6 bases stayed unmatched. Germline V gene data show CDR1 as SNHLY and CDR2 as FYNNEI. The length of the CDR3 is 14 residues.

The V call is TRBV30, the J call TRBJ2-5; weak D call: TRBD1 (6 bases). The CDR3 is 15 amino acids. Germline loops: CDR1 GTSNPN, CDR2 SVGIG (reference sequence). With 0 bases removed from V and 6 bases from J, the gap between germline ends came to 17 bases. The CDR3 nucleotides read TGTGCCTGGAGTGTCTCTGGGACAATTATGAAGACCCAGTACTTC. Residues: CAWSVSGTIMKTQYF.

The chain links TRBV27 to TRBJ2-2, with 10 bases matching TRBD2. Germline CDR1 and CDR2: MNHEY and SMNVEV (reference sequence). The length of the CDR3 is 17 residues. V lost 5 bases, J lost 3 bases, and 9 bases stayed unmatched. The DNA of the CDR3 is TGTGCCAGCAGTCACCGAAGCGGGAGGGCCGACACCGGGGAGCTGTTTTTT. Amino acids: CASSHRSGRADTGELFF.

The CDR3 DNA reads as TGTGCCAGCAGCTTACCCCCGCAGGGCCAAGAGACCCAGTACTTC. Protein: CASSLPPQGQETQYF. The V and J genes are TRBV7-6 and TRBJ2-5; TRBD1 might be the D (5 bases). The CDR3 has 15 residues. The V and J ends lost 2 bases and 1 base respectively, with 11 bases between them. Germline V gene lookup returns CDR1 SGHVS and CDR2 FNYEAQ.

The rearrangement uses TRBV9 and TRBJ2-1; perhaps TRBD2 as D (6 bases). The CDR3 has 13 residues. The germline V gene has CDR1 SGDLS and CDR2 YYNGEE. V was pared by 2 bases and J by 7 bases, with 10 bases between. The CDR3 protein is CASSVGGPNEQFF. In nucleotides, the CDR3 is TGTGCCAGCAGCGTCGGGGGACCAAATGAGCAGTTCTTC.

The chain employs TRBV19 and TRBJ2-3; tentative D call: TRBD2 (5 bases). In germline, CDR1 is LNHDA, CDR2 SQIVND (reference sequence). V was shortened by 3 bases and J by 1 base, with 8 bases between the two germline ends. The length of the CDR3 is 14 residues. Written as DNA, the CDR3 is TGTGCCAGTAGTATCCGGGATGGCACAGATACGCAGTATTTT. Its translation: CASSIRDGTDTQYF.

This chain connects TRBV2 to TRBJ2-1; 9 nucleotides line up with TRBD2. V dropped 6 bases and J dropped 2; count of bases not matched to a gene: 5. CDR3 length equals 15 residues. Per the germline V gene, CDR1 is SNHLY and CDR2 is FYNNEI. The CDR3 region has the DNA TGTGCCAGCAGATCTAGCGGGATCACCTACAATGAGCAGTTCTTC. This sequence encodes CASRSSGITYNEQFF. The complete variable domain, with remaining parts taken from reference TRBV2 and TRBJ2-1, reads EPEVTQTPSHQVTQMGQEVILRCVPISNHLYFYWYRQILGQKVEFLVSFYNNEISEKSEIFDDQFSVERPDGSNFTLKIRSTKLEDSAMYFCASRSSGITYNEQFFGPGTRLTVL.

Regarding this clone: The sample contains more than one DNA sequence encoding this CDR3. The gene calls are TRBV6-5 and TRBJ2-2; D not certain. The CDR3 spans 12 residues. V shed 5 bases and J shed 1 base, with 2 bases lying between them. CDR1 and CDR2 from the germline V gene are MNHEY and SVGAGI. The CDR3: CASSRNTGELFF. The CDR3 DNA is TGTGCCAGCAGTCGGAACACCGGGGAGCTGTTTTTT.

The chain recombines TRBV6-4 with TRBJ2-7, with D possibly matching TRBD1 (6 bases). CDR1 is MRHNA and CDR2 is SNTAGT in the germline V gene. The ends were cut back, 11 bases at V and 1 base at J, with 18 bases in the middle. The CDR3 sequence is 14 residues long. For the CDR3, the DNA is TGTGCCGGCCTTAAGGGACACCGATCCTACGAGCAGTACTTC. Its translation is CAGLKGHRSYEQYF.

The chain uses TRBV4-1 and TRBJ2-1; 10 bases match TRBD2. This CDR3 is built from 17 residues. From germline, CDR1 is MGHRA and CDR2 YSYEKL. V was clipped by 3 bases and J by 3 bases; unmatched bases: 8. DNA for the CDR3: TGCGCCAGCAGCCATCCTAAAGCGGGGGGGGTCTACAATGAGCAGTTCTTC. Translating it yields CASSHPKAGGVYNEQFF.

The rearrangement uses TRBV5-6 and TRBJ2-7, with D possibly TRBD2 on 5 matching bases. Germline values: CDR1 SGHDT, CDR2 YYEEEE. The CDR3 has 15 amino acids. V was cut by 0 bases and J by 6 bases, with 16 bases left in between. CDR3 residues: CASSLAGWELGEQYF. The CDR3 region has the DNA TGTGCCAGCAGCTTGGCTGGGTGGGAGCTCGGCGAGCAGTACTTC.

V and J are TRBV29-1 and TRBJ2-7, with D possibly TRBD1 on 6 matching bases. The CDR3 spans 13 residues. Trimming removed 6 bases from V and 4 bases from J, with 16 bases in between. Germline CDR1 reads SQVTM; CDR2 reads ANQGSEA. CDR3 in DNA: TGCAGCGTGGGGATCGGGACATCTTACGAGCAGTACTTC. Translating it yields CSVGIGTSYEQYF.

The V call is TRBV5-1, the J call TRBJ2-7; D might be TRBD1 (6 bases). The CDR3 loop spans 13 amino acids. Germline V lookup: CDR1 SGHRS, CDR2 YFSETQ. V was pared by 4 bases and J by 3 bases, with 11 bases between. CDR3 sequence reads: CASSRRDNYEQYF. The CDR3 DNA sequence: TGCGCCAGCAGCAGACGGGACAACTACGAGCAGTACTTC.

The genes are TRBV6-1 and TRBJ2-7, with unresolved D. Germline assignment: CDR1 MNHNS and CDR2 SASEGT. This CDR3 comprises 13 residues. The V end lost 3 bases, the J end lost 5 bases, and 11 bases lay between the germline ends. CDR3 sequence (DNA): TGTGCCAGCAGTGATGTCCTAAGTGACGAGCAGTACTTC. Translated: CASSDVLSDEQYF.

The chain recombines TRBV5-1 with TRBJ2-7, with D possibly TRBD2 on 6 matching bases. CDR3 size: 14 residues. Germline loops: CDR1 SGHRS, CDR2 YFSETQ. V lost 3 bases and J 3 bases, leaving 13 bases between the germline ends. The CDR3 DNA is TGCGCCAGCAGCTGGGGGGTCACGGACTACGAGCAGTACTTC. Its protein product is CASSWGVTDYEQYF.

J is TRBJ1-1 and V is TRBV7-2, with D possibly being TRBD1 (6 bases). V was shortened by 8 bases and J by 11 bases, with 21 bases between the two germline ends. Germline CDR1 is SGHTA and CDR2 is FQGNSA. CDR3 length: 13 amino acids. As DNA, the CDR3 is TGTGCCAGCGCGGACAGCTCCTTTACACAGGCTTTCTTT. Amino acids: CASADSSFTQAFF.

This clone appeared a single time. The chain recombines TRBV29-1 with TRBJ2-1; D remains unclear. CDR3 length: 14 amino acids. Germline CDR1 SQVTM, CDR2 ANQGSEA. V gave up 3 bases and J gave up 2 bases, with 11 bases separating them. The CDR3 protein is CSVEGQVTYNEQFF. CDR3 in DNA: TGCAGCGTTGAGGGTCAGGTAACCTACAATGAGCAGTTCTTC.

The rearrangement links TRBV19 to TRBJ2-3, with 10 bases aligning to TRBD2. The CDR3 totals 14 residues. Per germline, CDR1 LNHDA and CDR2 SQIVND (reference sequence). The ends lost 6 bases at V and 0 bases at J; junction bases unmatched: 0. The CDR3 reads CASRTSGSTDTQYF. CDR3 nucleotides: TGTGCCAGTAGGACTAGCGGGAGCACAGATACGCAGTATTTT.

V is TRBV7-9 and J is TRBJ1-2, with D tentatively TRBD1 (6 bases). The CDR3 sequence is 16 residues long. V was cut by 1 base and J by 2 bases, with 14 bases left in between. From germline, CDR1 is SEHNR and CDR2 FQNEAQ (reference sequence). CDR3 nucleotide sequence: TGTGCCAGCAGCTTAGATGGGGGGGCTCAAAACTATGGCTACACCTTC. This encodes CASSLDGGAQNYGYTF.

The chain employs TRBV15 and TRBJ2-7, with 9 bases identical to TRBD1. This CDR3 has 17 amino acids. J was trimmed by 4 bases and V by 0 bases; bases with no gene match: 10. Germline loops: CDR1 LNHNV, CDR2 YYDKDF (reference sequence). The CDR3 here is CATSRDGQGMFEYEQYF. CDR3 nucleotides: TGTGCCACCAGCAGAGATGGACAGGGGATGTTTGAATACGAGCAGTACTTC.

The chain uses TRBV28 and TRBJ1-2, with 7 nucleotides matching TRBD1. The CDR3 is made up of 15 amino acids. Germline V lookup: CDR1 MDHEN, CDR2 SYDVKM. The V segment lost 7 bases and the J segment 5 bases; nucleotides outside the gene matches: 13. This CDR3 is CASTDPNDRVYGYTF. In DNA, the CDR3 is TGTGCCAGCACCGATCCTAACGACAGGGTGTATGGCTACACCTTC.

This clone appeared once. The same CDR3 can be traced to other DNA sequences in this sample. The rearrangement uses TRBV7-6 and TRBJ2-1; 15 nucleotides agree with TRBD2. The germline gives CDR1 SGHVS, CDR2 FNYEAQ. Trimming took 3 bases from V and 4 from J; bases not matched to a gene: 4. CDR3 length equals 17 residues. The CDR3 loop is CASSLGLAGGLYNEQFF. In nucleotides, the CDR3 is TGTGCCAGCAGCTTGGGACTAGCGGGGGGCCTTTACAATGAGCAGTTCTTC.

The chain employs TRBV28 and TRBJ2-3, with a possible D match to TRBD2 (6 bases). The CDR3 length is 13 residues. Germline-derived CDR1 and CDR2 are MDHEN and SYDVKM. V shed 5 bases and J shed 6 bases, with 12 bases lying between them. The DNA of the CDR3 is TGTGCCAGCAGTATTAGCGGAGGTGATACGCAGTATTTT. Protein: CASSISGGDTQYF. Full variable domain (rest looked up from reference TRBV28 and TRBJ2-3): DVKVTQSSRYLVKRTGEKVFLECVQDMDHENMFWYRQDPGLGLRLIYFSYDVKMKEKGDIPEGYSVSREKKERFSLILESASTNQTSMYLCASSISGGDTQYFGPGTRLTVL.

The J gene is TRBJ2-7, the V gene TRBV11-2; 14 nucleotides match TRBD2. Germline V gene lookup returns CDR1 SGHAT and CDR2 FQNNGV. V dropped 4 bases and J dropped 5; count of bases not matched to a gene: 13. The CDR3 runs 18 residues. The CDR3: CASSWGLAGDGSRHEQYF. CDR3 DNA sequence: TGTGCCAGCAGCTGGGGACTAGCGGGAGATGGGAGTCGCCACGAGCAGTACTTC. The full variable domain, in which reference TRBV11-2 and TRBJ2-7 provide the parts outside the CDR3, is EAGVAQSPRYKIIEKRQSVAFWCNPISGHATLYWYQQILGQGPKLLIQFQNNGVVDDSQLPKDRFSAERLKGVDSTLKIQPAKLEDSAVYLCASSWGLAGDGSRHEQYFGPGTRLTVT.